The entry below describes one T cell receptor beta chain. Its antigen is currently unknown. From germline, CDR1 is LGHNA and CDR2 YSLEER. The CDR3 has 15 residues. Trimming at V came to 2 bases and at J to 0 bases, leaving 3 bases not matched to a gene. Clones were read by immunoSEQ multiplex PCR, and TCRdb kept only the in-frame ones, dropping some. The sample has roughly 56,000 clones, just over 90% seen once; the top ten hold more than 1.5%. The entry originates in a study of cytomegalovirus exposure and HLA in healthy donors. General observations from the study: Specificity for CMV antigens was confirmed in vitro for a few of the CMV-associated chains. The study recorded 150 to 200 TCR beta chains that were cytomegalovirus-associated.

The donors were members of the roughly 130-subject validation cohort (separate from the roughly 670-subject first cohort). Sequenced material: PBMCs. The chain is built from TRBV4-3 and TRBJ2-7; 8 bases match TRBD1. The source of this sequence is a young woman in good health and CMV-seropositive. In nucleotides, the CDR3 is TGCGCCAGCAGCCAATTCGGGACAGGCTCCTACGAGCAGTACTTC. Its translation: CASSQFGTGSYEQYF.